A few counts support the clone carrying this T cell receptor beta chain. Its antigen is unidentified. This specimen belongs to a study of CD8 T cells in ankylosing spondylitis. Using quantitative 5'-RACE with molecular barcodes, the authors made TCR beta libraries. Using its own MiXCR run on the 5' RACE reads, TCRdb lists one record per CDR3 protein. The sample yields some 840,000 distinct CDR3 sequences, around 11% seen once. Study-wide results and caveats: According to the report, clones linked to the disease were significantly enriched in matched synovial fluid samples taken from ankylosing spondylitis patients. Apparently characteristic of ankylosing spondylitis blood was a TCR beta motif (about 8 highly homologous variants). CD8+ by phenotype, disease-linked clones were relatively rare in peripheral blood. Earlier authors reported some of these motif variants in reactive arthritis synovial fluid and blood.

V gave up 6 bases and J gave up 5 bases; unmatched junction bases: 5. Germline CDR1 reads DFQATT; CDR2 reads SNEGSKA (reference sequence). This CDR3 has 14 amino acids. This rearrangement joins TRBV20-1 to TRBJ2-1, with 12 bases fitting TRBD2. The receptor was derived from a male donor with ankylosing spondylitis. Sample: blood, either unsorted or a sorted T cell fraction (not recorded which). CDR3 sequence: CSAKRLAGDNEQFF. The CDR3 region has the DNA TGCAGTGCAAAGAGACTAGCGGGAGACAATGAGCAGTTCTTC.